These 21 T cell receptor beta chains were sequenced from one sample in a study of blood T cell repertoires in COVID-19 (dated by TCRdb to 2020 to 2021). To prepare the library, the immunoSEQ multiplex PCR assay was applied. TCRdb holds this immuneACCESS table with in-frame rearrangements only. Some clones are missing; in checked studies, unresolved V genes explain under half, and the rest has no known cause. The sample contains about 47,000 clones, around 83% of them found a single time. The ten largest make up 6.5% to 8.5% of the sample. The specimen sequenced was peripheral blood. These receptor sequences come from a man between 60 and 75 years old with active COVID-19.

CDR3 protein: CATLSGRGPTGELFF. CDR3 coding DNA: TGTGCCACCCTTAGCGGGAGGGGCCCCACCGGGGAGCTGTTTTTT. The chain has TRBV2 and TRBJ2-2; 11 positions agree with TRBD2. Germline assignment: CDR1 SNHLY and CDR2 FYNNEI. The CDR3 length is 15 residues. Trimming cost V 10 bases and J 4 bases; bases outside gene matches: 8.

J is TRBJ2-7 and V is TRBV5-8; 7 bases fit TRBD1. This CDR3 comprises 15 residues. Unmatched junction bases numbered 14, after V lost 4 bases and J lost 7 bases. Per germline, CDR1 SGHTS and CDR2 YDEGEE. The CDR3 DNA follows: TGTGCCAGCAGCGTGGGACAGTTCTCAAAGGGAGAGCAGTACTTC. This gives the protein CASSVGQFSKGEQYF.

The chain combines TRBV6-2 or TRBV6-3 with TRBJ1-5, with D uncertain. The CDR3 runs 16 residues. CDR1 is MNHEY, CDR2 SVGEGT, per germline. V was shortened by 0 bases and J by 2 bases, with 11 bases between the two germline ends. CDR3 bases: TGTGCCAGCAGTTACTCCGCGTACGGGGGCAATCAGCCCCAGCATTTT. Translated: CASSYSAYGGNQPQHF.

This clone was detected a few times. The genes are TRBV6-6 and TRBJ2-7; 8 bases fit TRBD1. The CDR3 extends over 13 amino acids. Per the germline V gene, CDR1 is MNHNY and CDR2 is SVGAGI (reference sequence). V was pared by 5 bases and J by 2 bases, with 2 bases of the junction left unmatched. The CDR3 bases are TGTGCCAGCAGTAGACAGGGGCCCTACGAGCAGTACTTC. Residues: CASSRQGPYEQYF.

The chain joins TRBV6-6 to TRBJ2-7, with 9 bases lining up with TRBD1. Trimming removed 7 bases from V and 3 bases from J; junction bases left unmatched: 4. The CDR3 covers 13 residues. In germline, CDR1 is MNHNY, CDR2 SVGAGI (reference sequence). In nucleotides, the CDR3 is TGTGCCAGCAAACCGGGACAGGGCTACGAGCAGTACTTC. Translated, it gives CASKPGQGYEQYF.

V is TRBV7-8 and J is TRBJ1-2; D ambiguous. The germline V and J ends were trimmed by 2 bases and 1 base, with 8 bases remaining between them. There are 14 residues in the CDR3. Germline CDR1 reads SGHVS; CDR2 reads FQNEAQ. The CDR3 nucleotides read TGTGCCAGCAGCTTACGCAGGAATAACTATGGCTACACCTTC. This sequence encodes CASSLRRNNYGYTF.

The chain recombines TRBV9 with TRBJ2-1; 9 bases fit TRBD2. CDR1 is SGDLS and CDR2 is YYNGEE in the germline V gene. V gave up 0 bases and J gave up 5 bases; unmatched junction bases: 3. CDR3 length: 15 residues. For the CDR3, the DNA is TGTGCCAGCAGCGTAGGCCTAGCGGGGAACAATGAGCAGTTCTTC. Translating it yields CASSVGLAGNNEQFF.

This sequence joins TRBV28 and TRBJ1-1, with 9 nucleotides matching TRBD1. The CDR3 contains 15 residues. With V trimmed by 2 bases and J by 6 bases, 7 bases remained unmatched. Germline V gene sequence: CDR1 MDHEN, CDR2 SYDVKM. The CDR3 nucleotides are TGTGCCAGCAGTTTACGGGACAGGGAAGTAGCTGAAGCTTTCTTT. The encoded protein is CASSLRDREVAEAFF.

The CDR3 here is CASSTGGLNYGYTF. CDR3 coding DNA: TGTGCCAGCTCCACAGGGGGGCTTAACTATGGCTACACCTTC. V is TRBV28 and J is TRBJ1-2; 8 bases are a match to TRBD1. Trimming removed 8 bases from V and 1 base from J; junction bases left unmatched: 6. CDR3 length: 14 amino acids. Germline CDR1 is MDHEN and CDR2 is SYDVKM.

CDR3: CASNPTGTGVGEQYF. The CDR3 DNA is TGTGCCAGCAACCCAACCGGGACGGGGGTAGGTGAGCAGTACTTC. The V gene is TRBV5-8, the J gene TRBJ2-7; D may be TRBD2 (6 bases). The ends were cut back, 6 bases at V and 7 bases at J, with 23 bases in the middle. This CDR3 spans 15 amino acids. Germline V CDR1 and CDR2: SGHTS, YDEGEE.

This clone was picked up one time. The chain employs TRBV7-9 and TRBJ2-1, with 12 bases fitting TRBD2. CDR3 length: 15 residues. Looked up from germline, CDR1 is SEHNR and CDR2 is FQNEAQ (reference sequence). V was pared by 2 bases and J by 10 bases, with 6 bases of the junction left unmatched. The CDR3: CASSLLTSGRSEQFF. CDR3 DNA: TGTGCCAGCAGCTTACTTACTAGCGGGAGGTCCGAGCAGTTCTTC.

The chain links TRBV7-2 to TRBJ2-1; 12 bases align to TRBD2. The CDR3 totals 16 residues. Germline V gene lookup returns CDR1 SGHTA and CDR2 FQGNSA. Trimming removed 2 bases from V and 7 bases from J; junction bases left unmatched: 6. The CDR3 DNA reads TGTGCCAGCAGCTTAACTAGCGGGAGGACGGCAAATGAGCAGTTCTTC. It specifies CASSLTSGRTANEQFF.

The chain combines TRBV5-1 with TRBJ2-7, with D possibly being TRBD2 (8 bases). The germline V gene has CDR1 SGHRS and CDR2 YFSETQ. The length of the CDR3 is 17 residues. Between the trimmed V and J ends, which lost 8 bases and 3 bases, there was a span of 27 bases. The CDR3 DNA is TGCGCCAGTATTACAGGGGACCTCAGCGGGAGAAGCTACGAGCAGTACTTC. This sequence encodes CASITGDLSGRSYEQYF.

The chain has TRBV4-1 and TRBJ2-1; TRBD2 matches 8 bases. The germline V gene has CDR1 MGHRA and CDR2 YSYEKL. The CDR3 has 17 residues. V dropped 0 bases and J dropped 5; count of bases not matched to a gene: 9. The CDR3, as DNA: TGCGCCAGCAGCCAAGATATTAGCGGGGCGAACGACAATGAGCAGTTCTTC. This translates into CASSQDISGANDNEQFF.

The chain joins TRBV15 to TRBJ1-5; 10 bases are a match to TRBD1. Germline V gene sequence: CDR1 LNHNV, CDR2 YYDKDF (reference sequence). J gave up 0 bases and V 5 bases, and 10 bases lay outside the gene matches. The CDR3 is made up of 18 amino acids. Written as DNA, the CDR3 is TGTGCCACCAGCCCTCCTTTGACAGGGGGCTATAGCAATCAGCCCCAGCATTTT. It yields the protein CATSPPLTGGYSNQPQHF.

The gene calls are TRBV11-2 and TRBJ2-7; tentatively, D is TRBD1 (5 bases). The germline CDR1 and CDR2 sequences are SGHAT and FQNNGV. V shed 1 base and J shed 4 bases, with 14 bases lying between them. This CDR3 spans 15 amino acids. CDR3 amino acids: CASSLGGGTMYEQYF. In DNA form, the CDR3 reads TGTGCCAGCAGCTTAGGGGGCGGCACAATGTACGAGCAGTACTTC.

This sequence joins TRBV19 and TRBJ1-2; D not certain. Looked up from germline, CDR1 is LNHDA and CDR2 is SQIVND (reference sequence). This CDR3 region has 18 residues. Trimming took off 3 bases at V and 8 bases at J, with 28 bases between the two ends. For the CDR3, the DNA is TGTGCCAGTAGTATCCTGGAGGCTGCCTTAAGACCCGCGGACGGCTACACCTTC. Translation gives CASSILEAALRPADGYTF.

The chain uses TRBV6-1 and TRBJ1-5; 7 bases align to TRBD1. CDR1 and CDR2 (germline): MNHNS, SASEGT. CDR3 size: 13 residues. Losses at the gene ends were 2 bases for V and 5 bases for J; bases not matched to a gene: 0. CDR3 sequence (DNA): TGTGCCAGCAGTGAACAGGGGGATCAGCCCCAGCATTTT. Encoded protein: CASSEQGDQPQHF.

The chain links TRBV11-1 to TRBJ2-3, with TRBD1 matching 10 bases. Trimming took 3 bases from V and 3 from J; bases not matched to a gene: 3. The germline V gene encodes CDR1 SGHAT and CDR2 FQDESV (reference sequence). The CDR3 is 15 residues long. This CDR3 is CASSFDRGRTDTQYF. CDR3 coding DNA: TGTGCCAGCAGCTTTGACAGGGGGCGTACAGATACGCAGTATTTT.

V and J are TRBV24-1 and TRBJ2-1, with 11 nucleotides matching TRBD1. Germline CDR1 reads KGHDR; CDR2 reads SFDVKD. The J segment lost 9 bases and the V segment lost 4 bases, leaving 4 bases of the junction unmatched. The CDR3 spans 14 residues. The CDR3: CATSEGTGGSEQFF. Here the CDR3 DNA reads TGTGCCACCAGTGAGGGGACAGGGGGATCTGAGCAGTTCTTC.

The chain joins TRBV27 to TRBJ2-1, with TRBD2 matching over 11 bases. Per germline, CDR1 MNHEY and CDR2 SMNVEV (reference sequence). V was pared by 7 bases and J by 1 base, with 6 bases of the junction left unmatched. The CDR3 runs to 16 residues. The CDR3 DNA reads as TGTGCCAGCATCCAGACTAGCGGGGTGTCCTACAATGAGCAGTTCTTC. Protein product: CASIQTSGVSYNEQFF.